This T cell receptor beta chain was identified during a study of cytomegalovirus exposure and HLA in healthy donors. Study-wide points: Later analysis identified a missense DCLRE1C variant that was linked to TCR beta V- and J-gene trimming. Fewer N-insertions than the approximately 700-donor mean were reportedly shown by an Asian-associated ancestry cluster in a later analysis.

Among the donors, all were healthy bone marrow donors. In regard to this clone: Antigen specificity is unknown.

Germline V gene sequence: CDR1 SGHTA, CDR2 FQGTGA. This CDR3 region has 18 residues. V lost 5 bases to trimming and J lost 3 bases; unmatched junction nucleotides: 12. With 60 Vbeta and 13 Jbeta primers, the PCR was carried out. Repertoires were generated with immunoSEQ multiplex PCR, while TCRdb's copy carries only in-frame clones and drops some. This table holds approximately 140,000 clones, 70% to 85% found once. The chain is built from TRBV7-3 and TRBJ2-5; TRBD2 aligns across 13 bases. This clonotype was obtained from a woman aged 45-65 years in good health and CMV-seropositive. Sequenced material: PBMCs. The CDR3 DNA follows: TGTGCCAGCAGCCTCGGGACTAGCGGGGACCGGGCTAAAGAGACCCAGTACTTC. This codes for CASSLGTSGDRAKETQYF.